The clone carrying this TCR beta chain appeared a single time. This sample is drawn from a study of blood T cells in healthy people across ages. The CDR3 spans 14 residues. V was shortened by 3 bases and J by 5 bases, with 16 bases between the two germline ends. Germline V CDR1 and CDR2: DFQATT, SNEGSKA (reference sequence). The authors ran a second PCR of about 7 to 12 cycles using a sample-barcoded 5' primer and a J-beta primer mix. TCRdb re-called the 5' RACE reads with MiXCR, one entry per CDR3 protein. Seen here are some 370,000 distinct CDR3 sequences, 45% to 65% observed once, and the top ten hold around 49%.

The material sequenced was blood. The chain joins TRBV20-1 to TRBJ1-1; no clear D. This TCR was sampled from a man between 60 and 70 years old in good health. This CDR3 is CSARDGSWGTEAFF. The CDR3 bases are TGCAGTGCTAGGGACGGGAGTTGGGGAACTGAAGCTTTCTTT.